Included here is one T cell receptor beta chain sequence, with context. Its specificity is not known. Expressed TCRB transcripts were sequenced after all isolated RNA was converted to cDNA. The data were produced by immunoSEQ multiplex PCR, yet TCRdb's version contains in-frame clones alone and is incomplete. The sample consists of 350,000 or so clones, about 18% of them appearing once. The source of the sample is a study of beta chain features in type 1 diabetes. Points from the study as a whole: There was no resolution here of whether HLA type influences TCRB rearrangement.

The CDR3 sequence is 19 residues long. CDR1 SGHAT and CDR2 FQNNGV come from the germline V gene. Germline trimming cut 4 bases from V and 1 base from J; bases unmatched to any gene: 15. The source material was naive CD4+ T cells from blood. The receptor was derived from a woman aged 18 to 35 in good health. This chain uses TRBV11-2 with TRBJ2-7; TRBD2 matches at 11 bases. The CDR3 reads CASSSPSGRISFPSYEQYF. The CDR3 DNA reads as TGTGCCAGCAGCTCCCCTAGCGGGAGGATCTCCTTTCCTTCCTACGAGCAGTACTTC. Variable domain in full (rest from reference TRBV11-2 and TRBJ2-7): EAGVAQSPRYKIIEKRQSVAFWCNPISGHATLYWYQQILGQGPKLLIQFQNNGVVDDSQLPKDRFSAERLKGVDSTLKIQPAKLEDSAVYLCASSSPSGRISFPSYEQYFGPGTRLTVT.